This is a list of T cell receptor beta chains from one sample in a study of blood T cell repertoires in COVID-19. Using immunoSEQ multiplex PCR, the repertoire was profiled, and TCRdb retains in-frame clones only, with some absent. The data hold about 350,000 clones, with about nine tenths observed a single time. Sample: peripheral blood. Receptor source: a woman in her sixties or seventies with COVID-19, enrolled during active disease. Both conserved end residues are part of each CDR3. A D gene is named only where the DNA matches it firmly. The listing skips clone size in some rows; elsewhere it reads once, few, many or a size class.

d_gene	j_gene	v_gene	abundance	CDR3aa	CDR3nt
TRBD2	TRBJ2-2	TRBV19	-	CASTLAGVTGELFF	TGTGCCAGTACCCTAGCGGGGGTGACCGGGGAGCTGTTTTTT
TRBD1	TRBJ1-1	TRBV13	-	CASSFRPWTGGNIVAFF	TGTGCCAGCAGCTTCCGACCCTGGACAGGGGGTAATATAGTAGCTTTCTTT
-	TRBJ2-7	TRBV11-1	-	CASSLEGLNEQYF	TGTGCCAGCAGCTTAGAGGGGCTCAACGAGCAGTACTTC
-	TRBJ1-6	TRBV6-5	-	CASRYRQQNSPLHF	TGTGCCAGCAGGTATAGACAGCAGAATTCACCCCTCCACTTT
-	TRBJ1-1	TRBV10-3	-	CAISEFQENTEAFF	TGTGCCATCAGTGAGTTTCAGGAGAACACTGAAGCTTTCTTT
TRBD2	TRBJ2-1	TRBV7-9	-	CASSPSPFLAGGPWNEQFF	TGTGCCAGCAGCCCCTCCCCCTTTTTAGCGGGGGGGCCTTGGAATGAGCAGTTCTTC
-	TRBJ1-3	TRBV19	-	CASSGMSGGAGTGNTIYF	TGTGCCAGCAGCGGCATGAGTGGCGGTGCGGGTACTGGAAACACCATATATTTT
-	TRBJ2-7	TRBV11-2	few	CASSPEVGRNYEQYF	TGTGCCAGCAGCCCAGAAGTAGGCAGGAACTACGAGCAGTACTTC
-	TRBJ1-2	TRBV5-1	-	CASSSAPGDYGYTF	TGCGCCAGCAGCTCGGCGCCGGGGGACTATGGCTACACCTTC
TRBD1	TRBJ1-2	TRBV5-1	-	CASSLGTGSNGYTF	TGCGCCAGCAGCTTGGGGACAGGCTCGAATGGCTACACCTTC
-	TRBJ2-1	TRBV10-2	-	CASSENLLEQFF	TGCGCCAGCAGTGAGAACTTGCTGGAGCAGTTCTTC
-	TRBJ1-5	TRBV4-1	-	CASSQVLSNQPQHF	TGCGCCAGCAGCCAAGTCTTAAGCAATCAGCCCCAGCATTTT
-	TRBJ1-1	TRBV13	-	CASSPYYEGAFF	TGTGCCAGCAGCCCCTACTACGAGGGAGCTTTCTTT
TRBD1	TRBJ1-2	TRBV27	-	CASRGGLTGEAGGYTF	TGTGCCAGCAGAGGGGGCCTGACAGGGGAAGCAGGGGGCTACACCTTC
TRBD1	TRBJ1-6	TRBV11-2	once	CASSLTGVDSPLHF	TGTGCCAGCAGCCTCACAGGGGTAGACTCACCCCTCCACTTT
TRBD2	TRBJ2-2	TRBV10-3	-	CAIRGGANTGELFF	TGTGCCATCCGGGGAGGGGCGAACACCGGGGAGCTGTTTTTT
TRBD1	TRBJ1-5	TRBV7-8	-	CASSRDRGDNQPQHF	TGTGCCAGCAGCCGTGACAGGGGGGACAATCAGCCCCAGCATTTT
TRBD1	TRBJ1-2	TRBV11-2	-	CASSPGQGNGYTF	TGTGCCAGCAGCCCGGGACAGGGCAATGGCTACACCTTC
-	TRBJ1-3	TRBV5-1	-	CASSLLGNSGNTIYF	TGCGCCAGCAGCTTGCTCGGTAACTCTGGAAACACCATATATTTT
-	TRBJ1-3	TRBV7-9	-	CASSLRWDTVSGNTIYF	TGTGCCAGCAGCTTAAGGTGGGACACCGTCTCTGGAAACACCATATATTTT
TRBD2	TRBJ2-7	TRBV4-1	-	CASSQVSGGATYEQYF	TGCGCCAGCAGCCAAGTTAGCGGGGGGGCCACCTACGAGCAGTACTTC
-	TRBJ1-3	TRBV28	few	CASSATLQGSGNTIYF	TGTGCCAGCAGTGCCACCCTACAGGGCTCTGGAAACACCATATATTTT
TRBD1	TRBJ1-6	TRBV30	-	CATDRGLGNSPLHF	TGTGCCACGGACAGGGGCCTCGGTAATTCACCCCTCCACTTT
-	TRBJ2-2	TRBV30	-	CAWSEGQGLTGELFF	TGTGCCTGGAGTGAGGGCCAGGGGTTGACCGGGGAGCTGTTTTTT
-	TRBJ2-1	TRBV21-1	-	CAILAGGNNEQFF	TGTGCCATCTTAGCGGGGGGGAACAATGAGCAGTTCTTC
-	TRBJ1-5	TRBV28	-	CASSFGGQQPQHF	TGTGCCAGCAGTTTCGGGGGTCAGCAGCCCCAGCATTTT
-	TRBJ1-2	TRBV12-3/TRBV12-4	-	CASSFGGRYGYTF	TGTGCCAGCAGTTTCGGAGGACGCTATGGCTACACCTTC
TRBD1	TRBJ1-1	TRBV7-2	-	CASSSQGAAEAFF	TGTGCCAGCAGTAGTCAGGGGGCTGCTGAAGCTTTCTTT
TRBD1	TRBJ2-7	TRBV9	-	CASSAHPDRTGAYEQYF	TGTGCCAGCAGCGCCCACCCAGACAGGACAGGGGCCTACGAGCAGTACTTC